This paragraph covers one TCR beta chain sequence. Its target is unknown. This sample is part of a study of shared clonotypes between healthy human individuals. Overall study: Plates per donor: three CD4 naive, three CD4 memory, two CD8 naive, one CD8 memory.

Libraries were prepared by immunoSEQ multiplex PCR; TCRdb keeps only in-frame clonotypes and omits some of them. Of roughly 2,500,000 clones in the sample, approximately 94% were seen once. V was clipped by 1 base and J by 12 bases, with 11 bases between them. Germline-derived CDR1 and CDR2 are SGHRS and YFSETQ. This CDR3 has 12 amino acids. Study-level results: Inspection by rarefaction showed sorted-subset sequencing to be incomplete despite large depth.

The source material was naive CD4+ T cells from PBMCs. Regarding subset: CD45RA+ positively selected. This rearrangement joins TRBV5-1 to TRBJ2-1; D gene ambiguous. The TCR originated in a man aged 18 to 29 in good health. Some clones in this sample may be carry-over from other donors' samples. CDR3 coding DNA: TGCGCCAGCAGCTTGTTACAGAGTGGGCAGTTCTTC. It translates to CASSLLQSGQFF.